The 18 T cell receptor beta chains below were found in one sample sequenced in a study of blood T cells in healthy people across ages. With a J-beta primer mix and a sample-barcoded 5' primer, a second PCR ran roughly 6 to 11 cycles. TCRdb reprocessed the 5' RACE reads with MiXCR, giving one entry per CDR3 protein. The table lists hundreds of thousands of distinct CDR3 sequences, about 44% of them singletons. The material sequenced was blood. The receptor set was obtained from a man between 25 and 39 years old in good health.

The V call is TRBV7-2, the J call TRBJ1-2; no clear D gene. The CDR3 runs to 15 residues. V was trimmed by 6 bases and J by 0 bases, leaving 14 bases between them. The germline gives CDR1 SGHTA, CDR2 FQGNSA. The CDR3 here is CASSLGWQTNYGYTF. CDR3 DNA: TGTGCCAGCAGTCTCGGGTGGCAGACTAACTATGGCTACACCTTC.

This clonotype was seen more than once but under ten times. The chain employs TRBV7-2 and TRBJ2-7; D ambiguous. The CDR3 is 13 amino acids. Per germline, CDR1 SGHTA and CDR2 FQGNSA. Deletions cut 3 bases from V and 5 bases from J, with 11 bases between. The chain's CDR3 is CASSFGTTDEQYF. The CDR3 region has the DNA TGTGCCAGCAGCTTCGGCACAACGGACGAGCAGTACTTC.

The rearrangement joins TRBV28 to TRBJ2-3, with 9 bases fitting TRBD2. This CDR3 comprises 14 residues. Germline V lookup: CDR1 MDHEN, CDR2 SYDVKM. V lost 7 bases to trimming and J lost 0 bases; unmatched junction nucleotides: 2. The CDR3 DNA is TGTGCCAGCATGCGGGGGGGAAGCACAGATACGCAGTATTTT. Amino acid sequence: CASMRGGSTDTQYF.

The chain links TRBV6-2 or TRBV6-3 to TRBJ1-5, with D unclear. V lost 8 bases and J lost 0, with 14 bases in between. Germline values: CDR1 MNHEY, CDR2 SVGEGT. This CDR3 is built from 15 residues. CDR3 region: CASVPDRYSNQPQHF. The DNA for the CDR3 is TGTGCCAGCGTCCCAGACCGGTATAGCAATCAGCCCCAGCATTTT.

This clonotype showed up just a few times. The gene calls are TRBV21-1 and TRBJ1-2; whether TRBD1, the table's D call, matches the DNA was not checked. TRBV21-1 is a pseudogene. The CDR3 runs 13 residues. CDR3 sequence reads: CASSARQGGGYTF. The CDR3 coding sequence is TGTGCCAGCAGCGCGCGACAGGGCGGCGGCTACACCTTC.

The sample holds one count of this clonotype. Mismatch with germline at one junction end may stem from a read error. CDR3 DNA sequence: TGTGCCAGTAGGATAGGGGCGAACTCCTACGAGCAGTACTTC. This sequence encodes CASRIGANSYEQYF. This rearrangement joins TRBV19 to TRBJ2-7; D is perhaps TRBD1 (5 bases). The CDR3 contains 14 residues. Germline lookup yields CDR1 LNHDA and CDR2 SQIVND (reference sequence).

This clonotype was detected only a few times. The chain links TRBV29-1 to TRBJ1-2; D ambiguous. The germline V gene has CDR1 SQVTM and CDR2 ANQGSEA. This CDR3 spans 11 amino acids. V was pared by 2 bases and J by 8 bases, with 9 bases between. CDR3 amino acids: CSVETGEGYTF. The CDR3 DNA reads TGCAGCGTTGAAACCGGGGAAGGCTACACCTTC.

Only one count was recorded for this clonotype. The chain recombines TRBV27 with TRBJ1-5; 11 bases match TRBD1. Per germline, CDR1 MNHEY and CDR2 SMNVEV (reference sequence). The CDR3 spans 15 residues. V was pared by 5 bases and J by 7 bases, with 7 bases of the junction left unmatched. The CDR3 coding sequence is TGTGCCAGCAGTCAAGGGGACAGGGGGTCACAGCCCCAGCATTTT. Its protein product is CASSQGDRGSQPQHF.

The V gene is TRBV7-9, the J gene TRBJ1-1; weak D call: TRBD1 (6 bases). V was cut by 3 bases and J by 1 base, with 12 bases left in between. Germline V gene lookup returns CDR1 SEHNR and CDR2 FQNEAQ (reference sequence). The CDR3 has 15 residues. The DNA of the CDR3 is TGTGCCAGCAGCTTTCGGGGGCTCGGGAACACTGAAGCTTTCTTT. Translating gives CASSFRGLGNTEAFF.

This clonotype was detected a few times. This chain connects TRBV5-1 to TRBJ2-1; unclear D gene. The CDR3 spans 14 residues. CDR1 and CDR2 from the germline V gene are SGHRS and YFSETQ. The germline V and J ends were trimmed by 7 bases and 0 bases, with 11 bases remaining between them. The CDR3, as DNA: TGCGCCAGCCATGAAGAGAGCTCCTACAATGAGCAGTTCTTC. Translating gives CASHEESSYNEQFF.

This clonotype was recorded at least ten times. The CDR3 spells CASSGGSSYEQYF. CDR3 in DNA: TGTGCCAGCAGCGGGGGCAGCTCCTACGAGCAGTACTTC. This chain connects TRBV12-3 or TRBV12-4 to TRBJ2-7; tentatively, D is TRBD1 or TRBD2 (6 bases each). Trimming removed 6 bases at V and 0 bases at J, with 9 bases between. The CDR3 length is 13 residues.

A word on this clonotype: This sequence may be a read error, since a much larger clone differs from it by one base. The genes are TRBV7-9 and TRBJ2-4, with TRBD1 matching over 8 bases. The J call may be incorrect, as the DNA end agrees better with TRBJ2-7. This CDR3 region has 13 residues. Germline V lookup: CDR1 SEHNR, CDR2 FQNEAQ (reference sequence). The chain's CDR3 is CASRSTGGYEQYF. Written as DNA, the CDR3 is TGTGCCAGCAGGTCCACAGGGGGCTACGAGCAGTACTTC.

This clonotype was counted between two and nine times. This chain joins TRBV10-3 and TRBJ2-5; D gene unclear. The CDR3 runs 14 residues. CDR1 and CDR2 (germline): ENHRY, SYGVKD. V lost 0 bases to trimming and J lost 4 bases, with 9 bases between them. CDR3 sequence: CAISESAGVETQYF. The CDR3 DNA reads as TGTGCCATCAGTGAGTCGGCAGGAGTAGAGACCCAGTACTTC.

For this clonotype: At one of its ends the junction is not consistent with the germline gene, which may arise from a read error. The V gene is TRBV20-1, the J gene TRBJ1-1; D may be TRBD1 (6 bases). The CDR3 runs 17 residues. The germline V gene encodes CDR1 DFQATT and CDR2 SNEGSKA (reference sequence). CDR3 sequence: CSANSPLGGNMNTETFF. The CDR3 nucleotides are TGCAGTGCCAATAGCCCACTGGGGGGCAACATGAACACTGAAACTTTCTTT.

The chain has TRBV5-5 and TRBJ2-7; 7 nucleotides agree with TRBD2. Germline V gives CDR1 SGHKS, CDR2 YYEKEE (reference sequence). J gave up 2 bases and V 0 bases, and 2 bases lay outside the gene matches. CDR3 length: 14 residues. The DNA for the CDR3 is TGTGCCAGCAGCTTGGATAGCGGGCCCTACGAGCAGTACTTC. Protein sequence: CASSLDSGPYEQYF.

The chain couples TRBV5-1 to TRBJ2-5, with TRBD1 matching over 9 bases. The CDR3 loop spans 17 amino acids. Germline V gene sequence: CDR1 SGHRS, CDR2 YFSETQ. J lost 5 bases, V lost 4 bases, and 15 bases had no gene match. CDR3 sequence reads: CASSPHPGQGSRETQYF. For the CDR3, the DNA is TGCGCCAGCAGCCCCCACCCCGGACAGGGGAGTAGGGAGACCCAGTACTTC.

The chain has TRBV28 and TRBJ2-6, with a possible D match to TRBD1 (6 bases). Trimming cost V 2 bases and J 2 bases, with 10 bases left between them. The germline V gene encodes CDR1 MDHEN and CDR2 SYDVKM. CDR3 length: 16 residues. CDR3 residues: CASSLMGATGANVLTF. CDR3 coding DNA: TGTGCCAGCAGTTTAATGGGGGCGACTGGGGCCAACGTCCTGACTTTC.

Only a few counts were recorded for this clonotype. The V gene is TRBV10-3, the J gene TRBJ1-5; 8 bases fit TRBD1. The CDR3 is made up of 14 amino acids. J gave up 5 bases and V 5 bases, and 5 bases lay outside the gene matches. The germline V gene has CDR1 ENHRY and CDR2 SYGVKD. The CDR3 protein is CAISTGTGDQPQHF. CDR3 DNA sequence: TGTGCCATCAGTACTGGGACAGGAGATCAGCCCCAGCATTTT.